The clone carrying this T cell receptor beta chain has just a few counts. No antigen is known for it. Each sample yielded at least 6 million isolated PBMCs. The entry originates in a study of blood T cells in healthy people across ages. For the second PCR, which ran for about 6 to 11 cycles, a sample-barcoded 5' primer and a J-beta primer mix were used. TCRdb reprocessed the 5' RACE reads via MiXCR and lists one record per CDR3 protein. The sample holds about a million distinct CDR3 sequences, around 48% seen once. Trimming removed 4 bases from V and 8 bases from J, with 14 bases in between. Per the germline V gene, CDR1 is SNHLY and CDR2 is FYNNEI. The CDR3 loop spans 14 amino acids. Study-wide results and limits: Strong correlation was found linking TCR beta diversity to naive T cell percentage. The recorded TCR beta diversity per million T cells decreased in a roughly linear manner with age.

The source is a man younger than 45 in good health. This chain links TRBV2 with TRBJ1-4, with D possibly TRBD1 on 5 matching bases. What was sequenced was blood. Here the CDR3 reads CASSVRQGQEKLFF. The CDR3, as DNA: TGTGCCAGCAGTGTAAGGCAGGGCCAGGAAAAACTGTTTTTT.